Each of the 3 T cell receptor beta chains below was sequenced from the same sample in a study of early T cells in non-severe SARS-CoV-2 infection. A single record per CDR3 protein comes from TCRdb applying MiXCR to the 5' RACE reads. The sample lists around 77,000 distinct CDR3 sequences, 10% occurring once. Sequenced material: whole blood, taken at baseline. The receptors were sampled from an adult who was a healthcare worker with PCR-confirmed SARS-CoV-2 infection or an uninfected control (not recorded which).

The chain combines TRBV10-3 with TRBJ1-2; 8 nucleotides line up with TRBD1. Losses at the gene ends were 5 bases for V and 2 bases for J; bases not matched to a gene: 10. In germline, CDR1 is ENHRY, CDR2 SYGVKD. This CDR3 comprises 16 residues. The CDR3 sequence is CAISRGMGQENYGYTF. CDR3 nucleotides: TGTGCCATCAGTAGGGGGATGGGACAGGAAAACTATGGCTACACCTTC.

At least ten counts were recorded for this clonotype. The chain uses TRBV9 and TRBJ2-7; D gene ambiguous. In germline, CDR1 is SGDLS, CDR2 YYNGEE. This CDR3 contains 13 residues. Trimming cost V 0 bases and J 6 bases, with 10 bases left between them. CDR3 loop: CASSVGQDSEQYF. The CDR3 DNA reads as TGTGCCAGCAGCGTAGGCCAGGATAGCGAGCAGTACTTC.

This clonotype showed up many times. The J gene is TRBJ2-7, the V gene TRBV5-6, with D perhaps TRBD2 (6 bases). Trimming shortened V by 3 bases and J by 5 bases, and 12 bases separated the two germline ends. The CDR3 contains 13 residues. Germline V gene lookup returns CDR1 SGHDT and CDR2 YYEEEE. In nucleotides, the CDR3 is TGTGCCAGCAGCTGGGCGCGGGGTCACGAGCAGTACTTC. Translation gives CASSWARGHEQYF. Together with reference TRBV5-6 and TRBJ2-7, the CDR3 gives the full variable domain: DAGVTQSPTHLIKTRGQQVTLRCSPKSGHDTVSWYQQALGQGPQFIFQYYEEEERQRGNFPDRFSGHQFPNYSSELNVNALLLGDSALYLCASSWARGHEQYFGPGTRLTVT.